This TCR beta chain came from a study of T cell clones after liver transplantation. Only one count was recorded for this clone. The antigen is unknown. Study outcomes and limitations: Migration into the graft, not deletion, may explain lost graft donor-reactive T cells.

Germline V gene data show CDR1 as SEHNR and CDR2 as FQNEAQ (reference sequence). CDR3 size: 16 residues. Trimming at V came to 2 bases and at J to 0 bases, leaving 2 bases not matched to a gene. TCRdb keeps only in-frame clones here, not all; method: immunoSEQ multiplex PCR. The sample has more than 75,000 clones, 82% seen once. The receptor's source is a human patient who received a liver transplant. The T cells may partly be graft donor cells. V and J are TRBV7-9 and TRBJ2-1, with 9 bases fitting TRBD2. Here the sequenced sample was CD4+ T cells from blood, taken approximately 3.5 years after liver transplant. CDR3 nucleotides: TGTGCCAGCAGCTTACAACTAGCGGGCTCCTACAATGAGCAGTTCTTC. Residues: CASSLQLAGSYNEQFF. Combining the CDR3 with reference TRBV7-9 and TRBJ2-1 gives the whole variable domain DTGVSQNPRHKITKRGQNVTFRCDPISEHNRLYWYRQTLGQGPEFLTYFQNEAQLEKSRLLSDRFSAERPKGSFSTLEIQRTEQGDSAMYLCASSLQLAGSYNEQFFGPGTRLTVL.